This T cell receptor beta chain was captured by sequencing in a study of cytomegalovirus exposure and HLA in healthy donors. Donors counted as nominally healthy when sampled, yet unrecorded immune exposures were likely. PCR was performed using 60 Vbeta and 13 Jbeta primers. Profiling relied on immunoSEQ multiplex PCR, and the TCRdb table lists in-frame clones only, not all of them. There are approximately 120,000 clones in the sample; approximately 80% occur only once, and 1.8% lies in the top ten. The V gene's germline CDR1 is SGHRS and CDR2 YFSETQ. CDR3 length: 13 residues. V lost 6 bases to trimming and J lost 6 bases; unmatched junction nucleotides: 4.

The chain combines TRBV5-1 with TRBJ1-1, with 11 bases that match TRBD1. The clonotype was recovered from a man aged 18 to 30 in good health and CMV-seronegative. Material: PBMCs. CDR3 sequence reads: CASIGQGASEAFF. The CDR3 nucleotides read TGCGCCAGCATCGGACAGGGGGCCTCTGAAGCTTTCTTT.